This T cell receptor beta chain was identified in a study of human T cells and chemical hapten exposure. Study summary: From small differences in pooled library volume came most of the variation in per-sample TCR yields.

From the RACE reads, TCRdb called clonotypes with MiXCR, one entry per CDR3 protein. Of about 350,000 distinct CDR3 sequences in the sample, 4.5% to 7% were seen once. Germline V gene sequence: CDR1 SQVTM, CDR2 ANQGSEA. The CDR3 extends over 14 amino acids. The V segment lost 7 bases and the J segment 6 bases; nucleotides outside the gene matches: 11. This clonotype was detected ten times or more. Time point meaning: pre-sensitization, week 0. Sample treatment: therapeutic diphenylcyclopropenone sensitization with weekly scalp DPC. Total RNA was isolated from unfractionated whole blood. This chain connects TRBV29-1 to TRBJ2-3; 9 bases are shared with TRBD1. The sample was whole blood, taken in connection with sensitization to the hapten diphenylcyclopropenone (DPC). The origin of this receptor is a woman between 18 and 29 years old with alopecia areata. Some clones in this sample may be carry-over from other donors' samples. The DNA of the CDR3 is TGCAGCGCCCGGGACAGGGTGAGGGAGGATACGCAGTATTTT. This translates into CSARDRVREDTQYF.